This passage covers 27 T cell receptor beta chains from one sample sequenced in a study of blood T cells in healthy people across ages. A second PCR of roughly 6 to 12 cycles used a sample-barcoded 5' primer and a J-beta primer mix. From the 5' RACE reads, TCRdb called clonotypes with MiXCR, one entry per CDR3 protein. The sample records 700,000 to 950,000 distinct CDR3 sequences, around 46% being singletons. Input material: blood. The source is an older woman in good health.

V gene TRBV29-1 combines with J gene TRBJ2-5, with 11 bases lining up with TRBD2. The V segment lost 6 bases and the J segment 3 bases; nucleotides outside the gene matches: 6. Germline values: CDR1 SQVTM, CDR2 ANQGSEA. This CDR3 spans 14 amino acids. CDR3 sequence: CSVILAGGKETQYF. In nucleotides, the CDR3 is TGCAGCGTAATCCTAGCGGGAGGAAAAGAGACCCAGTACTTC.

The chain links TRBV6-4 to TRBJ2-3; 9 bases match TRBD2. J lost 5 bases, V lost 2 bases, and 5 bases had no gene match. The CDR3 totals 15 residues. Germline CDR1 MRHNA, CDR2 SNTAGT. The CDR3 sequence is CASSDSGLALDTQYF. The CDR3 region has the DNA TGTGCCAGCAGTGACAGTGGACTAGCGTTAGATACGCAGTATTTT.

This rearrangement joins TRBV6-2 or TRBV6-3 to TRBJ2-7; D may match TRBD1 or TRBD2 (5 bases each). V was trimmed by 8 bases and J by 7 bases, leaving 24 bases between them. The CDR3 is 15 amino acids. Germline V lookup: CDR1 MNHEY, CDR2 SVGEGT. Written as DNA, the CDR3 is TGTGCCAGCGCCGATCCCGGGGCAGGGCGCCTAGAGCAGTACTTC. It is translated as CASADPGAGRLEQYF.

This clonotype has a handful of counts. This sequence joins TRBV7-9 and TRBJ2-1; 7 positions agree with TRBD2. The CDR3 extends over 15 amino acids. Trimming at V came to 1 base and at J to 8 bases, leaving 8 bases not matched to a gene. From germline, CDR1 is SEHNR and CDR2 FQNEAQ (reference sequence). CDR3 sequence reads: CASSLDGGSRDEQFF. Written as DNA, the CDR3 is TGTGCCAGCAGCTTAGACGGCGGGAGTCGGGATGAGCAGTTCTTC.

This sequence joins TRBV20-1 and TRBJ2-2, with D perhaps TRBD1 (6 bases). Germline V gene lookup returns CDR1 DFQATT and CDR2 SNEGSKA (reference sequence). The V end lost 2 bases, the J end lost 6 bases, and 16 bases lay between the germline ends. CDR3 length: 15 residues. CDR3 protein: CSARYRTDRAGELFF. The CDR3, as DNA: TGCAGTGCTAGATACCGGACAGATCGGGCCGGGGAGCTGTTTTTT.

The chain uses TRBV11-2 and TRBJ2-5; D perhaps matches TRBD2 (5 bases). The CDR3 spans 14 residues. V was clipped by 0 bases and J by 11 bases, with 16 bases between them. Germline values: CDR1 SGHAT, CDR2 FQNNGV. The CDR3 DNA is TGTGCCAGCAGCTTAGATTATACGGGAAATGAGCAGTACTTC. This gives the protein CASSLDYTGNEQYF.

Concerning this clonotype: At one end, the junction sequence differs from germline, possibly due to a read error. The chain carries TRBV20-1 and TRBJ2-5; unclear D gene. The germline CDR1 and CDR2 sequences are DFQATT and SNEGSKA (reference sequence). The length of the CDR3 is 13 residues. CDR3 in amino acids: CRASLGGQETQYF. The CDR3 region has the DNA TGCAGGGCTAGTCTGGGCGGCCAAGAGACCCAGTACTTC.

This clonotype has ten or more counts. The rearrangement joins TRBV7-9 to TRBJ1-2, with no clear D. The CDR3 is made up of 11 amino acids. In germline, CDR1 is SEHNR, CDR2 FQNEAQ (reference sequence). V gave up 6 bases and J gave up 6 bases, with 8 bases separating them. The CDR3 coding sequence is TGTGCCAGCAGTTTGGGTGATGGCTACACCTTC. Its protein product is CASSLGDGYTF.

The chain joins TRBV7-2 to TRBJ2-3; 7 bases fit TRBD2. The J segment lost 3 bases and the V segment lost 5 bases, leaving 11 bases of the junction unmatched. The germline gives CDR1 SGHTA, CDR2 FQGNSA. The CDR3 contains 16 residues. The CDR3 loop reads CASSTKGGRGTDTQYF. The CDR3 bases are TGTGCCAGCAGCACCAAGGGAGGGCGCGGGACAGATACGCAGTATTTT.

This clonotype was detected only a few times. This CDR3 is CASSVVDGTDTQYF. CDR3 bases: TGTGCCAGCAGCGTAGTGGACGGCACAGATACGCAGTATTTT. The rearrangement uses TRBV9 and TRBJ2-3; D gene uncertain. CDR1 and CDR2 from the germline V gene are SGDLS and YYNGEE. V lost 0 bases to trimming and J lost 1 base, with 6 bases between them. This CDR3 is built from 14 residues.

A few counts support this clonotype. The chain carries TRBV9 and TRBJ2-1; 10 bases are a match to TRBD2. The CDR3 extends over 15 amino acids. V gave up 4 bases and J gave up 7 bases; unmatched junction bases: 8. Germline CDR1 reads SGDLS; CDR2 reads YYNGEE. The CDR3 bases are TGTGCCAGCAGCCTTTCCGGGACTAGCGTGAATGAGCAGTTCTTC. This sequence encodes CASSLSGTSVNEQFF.

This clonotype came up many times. CDR3 DNA sequence: TGTGCCATCAGTGCCGCTAGCGAAGAGACCCAGTACTTC. Protein product: CAISAASEETQYF. The genes are TRBV10-3 and TRBJ2-5; a possible D gene is TRBD2 (6 bases). CDR3 length: 13 residues. Germline CDR1 is ENHRY and CDR2 is SYGVKD. Trimming stripped 4 bases from V and 3 bases from J, with 9 bases between.

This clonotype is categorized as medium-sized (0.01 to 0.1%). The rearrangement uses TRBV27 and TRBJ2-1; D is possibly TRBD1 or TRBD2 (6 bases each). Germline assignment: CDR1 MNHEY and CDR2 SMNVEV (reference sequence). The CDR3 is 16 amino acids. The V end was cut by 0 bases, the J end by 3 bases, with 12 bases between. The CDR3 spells CASSLSYGGFYNEQFF. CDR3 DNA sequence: TGTGCCAGCAGTTTATCGTACGGGGGCTTCTACAATGAGCAGTTCTTC.

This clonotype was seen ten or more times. DNA for the CDR3: TGCAGTGCTATGTTAGCGGGAGGACGGTCAGATACGCAGTATTTT. Translating it yields CSAMLAGGRSDTQYF. The rearrangement joins TRBV20-1 to TRBJ2-3; TRBD2 matches 10 bases. Germline trimming cut 4 bases from V and 4 bases from J; bases unmatched to any gene: 8. The CDR3 has 15 residues. CDR1 and CDR2 (germline): DFQATT, SNEGSKA (reference sequence).

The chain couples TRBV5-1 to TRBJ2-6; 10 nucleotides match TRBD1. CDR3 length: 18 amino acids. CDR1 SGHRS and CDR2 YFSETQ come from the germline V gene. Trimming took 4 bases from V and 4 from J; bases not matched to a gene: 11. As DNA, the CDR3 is TGCGCCAGCAGCAGGACAGGGGGACGCGACTTGGGGGCCAACGTCCTGACTTTC. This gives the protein CASSRTGGRDLGANVLTF.

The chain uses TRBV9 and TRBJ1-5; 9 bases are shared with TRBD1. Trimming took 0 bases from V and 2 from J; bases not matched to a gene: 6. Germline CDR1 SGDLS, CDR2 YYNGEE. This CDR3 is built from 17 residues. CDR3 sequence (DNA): TGTGCCAGCAGCGTAGGCCAGGGACAGGGAGGCAATCAGCCCCAGCATTTT. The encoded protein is CASSVGQGQGGNQPQHF.

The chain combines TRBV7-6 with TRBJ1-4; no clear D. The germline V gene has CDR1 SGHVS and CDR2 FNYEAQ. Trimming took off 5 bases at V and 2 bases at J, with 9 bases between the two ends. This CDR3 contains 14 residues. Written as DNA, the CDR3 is TGTGCCAGCAGCCACTGGTCCACTAATGAAAAACTGTTTTTT. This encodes CASSHWSTNEKLFF.

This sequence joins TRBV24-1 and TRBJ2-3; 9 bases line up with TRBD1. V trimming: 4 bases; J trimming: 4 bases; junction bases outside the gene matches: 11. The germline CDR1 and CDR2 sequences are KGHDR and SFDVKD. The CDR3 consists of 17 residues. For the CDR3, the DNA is TGTGCCACCAGTGACCCCGGGGGGACAGGGAAGGCAGATACGCAGTATTTT. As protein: CATSDPGGTGKADTQYF.

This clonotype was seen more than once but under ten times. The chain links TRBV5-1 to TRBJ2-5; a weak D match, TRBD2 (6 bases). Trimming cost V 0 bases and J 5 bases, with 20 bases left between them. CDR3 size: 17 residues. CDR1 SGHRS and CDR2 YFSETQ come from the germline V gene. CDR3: CASSLALASDREETQYF. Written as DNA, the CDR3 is TGCGCCAGCAGCTTGGCCCTAGCTTCCGACCGGGAGGAGACCCAGTACTTC.

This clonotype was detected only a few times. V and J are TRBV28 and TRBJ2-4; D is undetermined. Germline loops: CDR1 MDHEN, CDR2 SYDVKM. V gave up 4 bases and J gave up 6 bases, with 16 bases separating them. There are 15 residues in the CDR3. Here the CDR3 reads CASSSWTGRINIQYF. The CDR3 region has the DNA TGTGCCAGCAGTTCTTGGACGGGTAGAATAAACATTCAGTACTTC.

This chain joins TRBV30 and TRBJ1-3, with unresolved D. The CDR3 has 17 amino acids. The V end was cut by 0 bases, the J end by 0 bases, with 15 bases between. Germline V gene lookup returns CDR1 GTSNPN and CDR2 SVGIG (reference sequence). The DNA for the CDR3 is TGTGCCTGGAGTGTCCCCCGGGCAGGACCCTCTGGAAACACCATATATTTT. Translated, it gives CAWSVPRAGPSGNTIYF.

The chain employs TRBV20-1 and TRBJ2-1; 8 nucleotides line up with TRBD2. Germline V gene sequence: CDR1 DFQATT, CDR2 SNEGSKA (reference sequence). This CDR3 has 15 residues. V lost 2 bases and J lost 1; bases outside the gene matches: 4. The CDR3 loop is CSARTGTSSYNEQFF. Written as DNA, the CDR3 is TGCAGTGCTAGAACCGGGACTAGTTCCTACAATGAGCAGTTCTTC.

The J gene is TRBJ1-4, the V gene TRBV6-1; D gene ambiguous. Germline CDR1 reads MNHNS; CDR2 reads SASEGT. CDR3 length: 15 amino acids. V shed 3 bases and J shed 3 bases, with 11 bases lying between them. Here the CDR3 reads CASSDGLFPNEKLFF. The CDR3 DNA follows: TGTGCCAGCAGTGACGGATTGTTTCCTAATGAAAAACTGTTTTTT.

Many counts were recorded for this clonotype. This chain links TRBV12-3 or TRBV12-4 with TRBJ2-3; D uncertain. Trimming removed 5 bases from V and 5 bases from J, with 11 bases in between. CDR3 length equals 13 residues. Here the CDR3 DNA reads TGTGCCAGCAGTCACCCTCCAGGAGATACGCAGTATTTT. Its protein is CASSHPPGDTQYF.

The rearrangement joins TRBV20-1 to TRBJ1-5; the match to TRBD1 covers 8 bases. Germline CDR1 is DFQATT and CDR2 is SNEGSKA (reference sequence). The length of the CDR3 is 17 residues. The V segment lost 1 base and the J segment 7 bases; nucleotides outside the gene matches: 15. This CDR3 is CSARVVGQGGIEQPQHF. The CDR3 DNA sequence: TGCAGTGCTAGAGTTGTCGGACAGGGAGGGATTGAACAGCCCCAGCATTTT.

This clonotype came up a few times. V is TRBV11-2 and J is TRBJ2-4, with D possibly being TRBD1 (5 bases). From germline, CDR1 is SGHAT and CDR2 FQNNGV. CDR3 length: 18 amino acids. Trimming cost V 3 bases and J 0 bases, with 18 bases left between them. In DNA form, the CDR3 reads TGTGCCAGCAGCTTTCAACGACAGTTTTCCTTAGCCAAAAACATTCAGTACTTC. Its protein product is CASSFQRQFSLAKNIQYF.

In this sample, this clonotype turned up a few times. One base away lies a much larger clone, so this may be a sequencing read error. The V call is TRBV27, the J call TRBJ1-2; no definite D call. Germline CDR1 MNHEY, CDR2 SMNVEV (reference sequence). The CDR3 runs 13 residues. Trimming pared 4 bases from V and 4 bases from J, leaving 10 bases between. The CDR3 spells CASSCGPSYGYTF. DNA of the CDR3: TGTGCCAGCAGTTGTGGGCCCAGCTATGGCTACACCTTC.